This TCR beta chain is from a study of OX40 agonist ivuxolimab in advanced cancers. Overall study: Dose-escalation patients had hepatocellular carcinoma, melanoma, renal cell or head and neck cancer. Study results and caveats: What antigens the expanded peripheral T cells recognized was never established. Researchers report that CD8+ T cells had, on average, more expanded clones than CD4+. Circulating CD4+ and CD8+ T cells showed clonal expansion by week 6 at 0.1 to 3.0 mg/kg.

Measured with immunoSEQ multiplex PCR; TCRdb has only the in-frame clones, and not every one. Of around 58,000 clones listed, 80% to 90% are singletons. With respect to this clone: The antigen remains unidentified.

The V segment lost 2 bases and the J segment 1 base; nucleotides outside the gene matches: 0. Germline V gene lookup returns CDR1 MRHNA and CDR2 SNTAGT. The CDR3 has 14 residues. The chain combines TRBV6-4 with TRBJ2-3; TRBD2 aligns across 7 bases. This TCR came from an adult with an advanced solid tumor such as melanoma, head and neck, liver or kidney cancer. The sequencing here drew on CD4+ or CD8+ T cells sorted from blood, taken in a trial of the OX40 agonist ivuxolimab. In nucleotides, the CDR3 is TGTGCCAGCAGTGACGGGGGGGGCACAGATACGCAGTATTTT. As protein: CASSDGGGTDTQYF.